Below, 18 T cell receptor beta chains from the same sample are listed, as sequenced in a study of blood T cells in healthy people across ages. Primed by a sample-barcoded 5' primer and a J-beta primer mix, a second PCR proceeded for about 6 to 12 cycles. TCRdb called the 5' RACE reads again in MiXCR, with one record for every CDR3 protein. The sample records 550,000 to 750,000 distinct CDR3 sequences, 20% to 25% being singletons. Sequencing input: blood. The source of these receptors is a man between 70 and 80 years old in good health.

The chain combines TRBV5-6 with TRBJ2-6; 7 bases line up with TRBD1. The length of the CDR3 is 15 residues. Germline loops: CDR1 SGHDT, CDR2 YYEEEE. The ends lost 4 bases at V and 3 bases at J; junction bases unmatched: 4. For the CDR3, the DNA is TGTGCCAGCAGCACCGACAGGGTTGGGGCCAACGTCCTGACTTTC. Translated: CASSTDRVGANVLTF.

This clonotype was seen a handful of times. V is TRBV4-1 and J is TRBJ2-5; 9 positions agree with TRBD1. The DNA end lines up better with TRBJ2-1; the J call may be wrong. Germline CDR1 reads MGHRA; CDR2 reads YSYEKL. The CDR3 sequence is 16 residues long. The CDR3, as DNA: TGCGCCAGCAGCCCCAAGGGGACAGGGCCCTACAATGAGCAGTTCTTC. Protein sequence: CASSPKGTGPYNEQFF.

This clonotype was seen a handful of times. The gene calls are TRBV3-1 and TRBJ2-5; the D gene is possibly TRBD1 (5 bases). This CDR3 has 13 amino acids. Germline V gene sequence: CDR1 LGHDT, CDR2 YNNKEL (reference sequence). V lost 6 bases to trimming and J lost 5 bases, with 13 bases between them. CDR3: CASRPGAWETQYF. In DNA form, the CDR3 reads TGTGCCAGCAGACCTGGGGCTTGGGAGACCCAGTACTTC.

This clonotype was seen more than once but under ten times. The gene calls are TRBV28 and TRBJ1-1; tentatively, D is TRBD1 (5 bases). The CDR3 is made up of 11 amino acids. Germline CDR1 reads MDHEN; CDR2 reads SYDVKM. V lost 4 bases and J lost 13, with 13 bases in between. The CDR3 bases are TGTGCCAGCAGTTATTCCGGGGCAGATTTCTTT. Amino acids: CASSYSGADFF.

The chain is built from TRBV12-3 or TRBV12-4 and TRBJ2-3, with 11 bases identical to TRBD2. Germline trimming cut 1 base from V and 5 bases from J; bases unmatched to any gene: 11. The CDR3 runs 18 residues. CDR3 amino acids: CASSLGSLAGGVVDTQYF. The CDR3 DNA sequence: TGTGCCAGCAGTTTAGGATCCTTAGCGGGAGGGGTCGTAGATACGCAGTATTTT.

The sample holds a few counts of this clonotype. The chain's CDR3 is CASSGDADTQYF. As DNA, the CDR3 is TGTGCCAGCAGCGGTGACGCAGATACGCAGTATTTT. V is TRBV9 and J is TRBJ2-3, with no clear D. V gave up 3 bases and J gave up 4 bases, with 6 bases separating them. This CDR3 is 12 amino acids long. CDR1 SGDLS and CDR2 YYNGEE come from the germline V gene.

The V gene is TRBV13, the J gene TRBJ2-6; 7 positions agree with TRBD1. Germline V gene sequence: CDR1 PRHDT, CDR2 FYEKMQ (reference sequence). V gave up 2 bases and J gave up 0 bases; unmatched junction bases: 4. The CDR3 covers 17 residues. CDR3 region: CASSLRTGNSGANVLTF. CDR3 nucleotides: TGTGCCAGCAGCTTAAGGACAGGAAACTCTGGGGCCAACGTCCTGACTTTC.

This clonotype was detected only a few times. The chain is built from TRBV12-3 or TRBV12-4 and TRBJ2-7; 12 bases match TRBD2. The J segment lost 7 bases and the V segment lost 8 bases, leaving 6 bases of the junction unmatched. The CDR3 runs to 13 residues. The CDR3 nucleotides read TGTGCCAGCGGTCTAGCGGGAGGGGAAGAGCAGTACTTC. Protein: CASGLAGGEEQYF.

This clonotype appeared once. A read error may explain this, as a much larger clone is one base away. This chain uses TRBV5-1 with TRBJ2-2; 12 bases match TRBD2. Germline CDR1 reads SGHRS; CDR2 reads YFSETQ. This CDR3 region has 19 residues. V lost 0 bases and J lost 2; bases outside the gene matches: 8. The CDR3 loop is CASSLGARTSGANTGELFF. DNA of the CDR3: TGCGCCAGCAGCTTGGGGGCCCGGACTAGCGGGGCCAACACCGGGGAGCTGTTTTTT.

This clonotype was recorded a few times. This chain joins TRBV6-2 or TRBV6-3 and TRBJ2-7; 7 bases line up with TRBD1. Losses at the gene ends were 6 bases for V and 3 bases for J; bases not matched to a gene: 14. The CDR3 contains 16 residues. Germline V gene sequence: CDR1 MNHEY, CDR2 SVGEGT. The CDR3 is CASRLDVDRISYEQYF. In DNA, the CDR3 is TGTGCCAGCAGACTCGATGTGGACAGGATAAGCTACGAGCAGTACTTC.

This chain uses TRBV7-9 with TRBJ2-3; 14 bases fit TRBD2. Germline V lookup: CDR1 SEHNR, CDR2 FQNEAQ (reference sequence). The CDR3 is 16 amino acids. The J segment lost 4 bases and the V segment lost 1 base, leaving 1 base of the junction unmatched. The CDR3 DNA is TGTGCCAGCAGCTTAGTGGGACTAGCGGGAGCAGATACGCAGTATTTT. It yields the protein CASSLVGLAGADTQYF.

This chain links TRBV7-2 with TRBJ2-5, with TRBD2 matching over 13 bases. TRBJ2-7 matches the DNA end more closely, so the J call is doubtful. There are 15 residues in the CDR3. CDR1 is SGHTA, CDR2 FQGNSA, per germline. CDR3: CASSPGTSGTNEQYF. The DNA of the CDR3 is TGTGCCAGCAGCCCCGGGACTAGCGGGACCAACGAGCAGTACTTC.

There are a few counts of this clonotype. The gene calls are TRBV10-3 and TRBJ2-3, with 7 positions matching TRBD2. Unmatched junction bases numbered 4, after V lost 3 bases and J lost 1 base. Germline CDR1 ENHRY, CDR2 SYGVKD. The CDR3 consists of 15 residues. CDR3 DNA sequence: TGTGCCATCAGTGAAGCGGGGTCGGGCACAGATACGCAGTATTTT. It specifies CAISEAGSGTDTQYF.

The rearrangement uses TRBV10-3 and TRBJ2-2; a weak D match, TRBD2 (6 bases). Germline CDR1 and CDR2: ENHRY and SYGVKD. V was shortened by 6 bases and J by 1 base, with 6 bases between the two germline ends. The CDR3 runs 13 residues. CDR3 bases: TGTGCCATCAGAGCGGGGAACACCGGGGAGCTGTTTTTT. It translates to CAIRAGNTGELFF.

The chain couples TRBV2 to TRBJ2-1; 8 positions match TRBD2. The CDR3 loop spans 17 amino acids. J was trimmed by 0 bases and V by 2 bases; bases with no gene match: 6. Germline V gene data show CDR1 as SNHLY and CDR2 as FYNNEI. CDR3 DNA: TGTGCCAGCAGTGAATCCCTAGCGGGCTTCTCCTACAATGAGCAGTTCTTC. This translates into CASSESLAGFSYNEQFF. The entire variable domain, with the rest obtained from reference TRBV2 and TRBJ2-1, is as follows: EPEVTQTPSHQVTQMGQEVILRCVPISNHLYFYWYRQILGQKVEFLVSFYNNEISEKSEIFDDQFSVERPDGSNFTLKIRSTKLEDSAMYFCASSESLAGFSYNEQFFGPGTRLTVL.

The chain carries TRBV5-5 and TRBJ2-5; D is possibly TRBD1 (5 bases). The assigned J gene may be wrong: the sequence end matches TRBJ2-1 better. This CDR3 has 13 residues. CDR1 is SGHKS, CDR2 YYEKEE, per germline (reference sequence). DNA for the CDR3: TGTGCCAGCAGCTGGGGCACCGGCGGAGAGCAGTTCTTC. It specifies CASSWGTGGEQFF.

This clonotype was detected only a few times. An end of the junction differs from the germline gene, which may be a read error. This chain uses TRBV20-1 with TRBJ1-1, with 7 bases that match TRBD1. The CDR3 consists of 15 residues. CDR1 and CDR2 (germline): DFQATT, SNEGSKA (reference sequence). The CDR3 nucleotides read TGCGGTGCTAACACCGAGGACAGGTGGGACACTGAAGCTTTCTTT. It is translated as CGANTEDRWDTEAFF.

This clonotype was counted a few times. V is TRBV24-1 and J is TRBJ2-1; 12 bases are a match to TRBD2. The CDR3 has 18 residues. Unmatched junction bases numbered 2, after V lost 0 bases and J lost 0 bases. CDR1 and CDR2 (germline): KGHDR, SFDVKD. This chain's CDR3 is CATSDLKTSGSSYNEQFF. CDR3 coding DNA: TGTGCCACCAGTGATTTGAAGACTAGCGGGAGCTCCTACAATGAGCAGTTCTTC.